These 22 T cell receptor beta chains came from one sample sequenced in a study of cytomegalovirus exposure and HLA in healthy donors. 60 Vbeta and 13 Jbeta primers were used in PCR. The table came from immunoSEQ multiplex PCR; TCRdb's copy has only in-frame clones and leaves some out. The table has approximately 92,000 clones, more than 60% seen once. Sequenced material: PBMCs. The receptors were gathered from a man between 45 and 60 years old in good health and CMV-seropositive.

The CDR3 DNA follows: TGTGCCTGGAGTGTACGGGGCGGAGCGGGGGGTTCACCCCTCCACTTT. Its translation is CAWSVRGGAGGSPLHF. The rearrangement uses TRBV30 and TRBJ1-6, with D maybe TRBD1 (5 bases). Between the trimmed V and J ends, which lost 0 bases and 9 bases, there was a span of 18 bases. CDR3 length equals 16 residues. The germline gives CDR1 GTSNPN, CDR2 SVGIG (reference sequence).

The rearrangement uses TRBV5-1 and TRBJ1-5, with 7 nucleotides matching TRBD1. CDR3 size: 17 residues. Germline V gene lookup returns CDR1 SGHRS and CDR2 YFSETQ. With V trimmed by 4 bases and J by 0 bases, 10 bases remained unmatched. Written as DNA, the CDR3 is TGCGCCAGCAGCCGGGGACAGATCGGAGATAGCAATCAGCCCCAGCATTTT. It codes for CASSRGQIGDSNQPQHF.

This rearrangement joins TRBV27 to TRBJ2-6; TRBD1 agrees at 8 bases. The CDR3 has 17 amino acids. J was trimmed by 0 bases and V by 6 bases; bases with no gene match: 7. Per germline, CDR1 MNHEY and CDR2 SMNVEV (reference sequence). CDR3 amino acids: CASSYRGSSSGANVLTF. As DNA, the CDR3 is TGTGCCAGCAGCTACAGGGGGAGCTCCTCTGGGGCCAACGTCCTGACTTTC.

V usage is TRBV4-1 and J usage is TRBJ2-7, with TRBD2 identical over 7 bases. This CDR3 has 16 residues. Germline V gene data show CDR1 as MGHRA and CDR2 as YSYEKL. V was clipped by 0 bases and J by 4 bases; unmatched bases: 9. The CDR3 sequence: CASSQDVGQGGYEQYF. In DNA form, the CDR3 reads TGCGCCAGCAGCCAAGATGTCGGCCAGGGAGGGTACGAGCAGTACTTC.

Points on this clone: This specimen includes other DNA sequences encoding the same CDR3. This rearrangement joins TRBV12-5 to TRBJ1-4; a possible D gene is TRBD1 (6 bases). Germline CDR1 reads LGHNT; CDR2 reads FRNRAP. The CDR3 has 16 amino acids. Trimming removed 11 bases at V and 7 bases at J, with 26 bases between. CDR3 sequence reads: CAGGAPPHRVGEKLFF. CDR3 DNA: TGTGCTGGGGGGGCCCCACCTCACAGGGTGGGTGAAAAACTGTTTTTT.

The chain recombines TRBV6-5 with TRBJ1-5; no reliable D call. Deletions cut 5 bases from V and 3 bases from J, with 14 bases between. Per the germline V gene, CDR1 is MNHEY and CDR2 is SVGAGI. The length of the CDR3 is 15 residues. CDR3 residues: CASSPSRQANQPQHF. CDR3 nucleotides: TGTGCCAGCAGTCCCTCTCGACAAGCCAATCAGCCCCAGCATTTT.

The chain carries TRBV4-1 and TRBJ2-7; the match to TRBD1 covers 9 bases. Germline V gives CDR1 MGHRA, CDR2 YSYEKL. Trimming removed 5 bases from V and 5 bases from J; junction bases left unmatched: 10. The CDR3 contains 15 residues. DNA for the CDR3: TGCGCCAGCAGCACAACGGGGACAGGGCTCAACGAGCAGTACTTC. As protein: CASSTTGTGLNEQYF.

The chain links TRBV7-2 to TRBJ1-2; 8 bases are shared with TRBD1. The germline CDR1 and CDR2 sequences are SGHTA and FQGNSA. Trimming at V came to 5 bases and at J to 3 bases, leaving 8 bases not matched to a gene. The CDR3 runs to 15 residues. The CDR3 DNA reads as TGTGCCAGCAGCGCGTGGGACAGGAGGGACTATGGCTACACCTTC. Translated: CASSAWDRRDYGYTF. Combining the CDR3 with reference TRBV7-2 and TRBJ1-2 gives the whole variable domain GAGVSQSPSNKVTEKGKDVELRCDPISGHTALYWYRQSLGQGLEFLIYFQGNSAPDKSGLPSDRFSAERTGGSVSTLTIQRTQQEDSAVYLCASSAWDRRDYGYTFGSGTRLTVV.

This chain uses TRBV30 with TRBJ1-5, with D perhaps matching TRBD1 (6 bases). The CDR3 is 13 amino acids. With 3 bases removed from V and 8 bases from J, the gap between germline ends came to 14 bases. Germline V CDR1 and CDR2: GTSNPN, SVGIG (reference sequence). The CDR3 protein is CAWSKQGTEPQHF. As DNA, the CDR3 is TGTGCCTGGAGCAAGCAGGGGACGGAGCCCCAGCATTTT.

This clone was recorded a few times. CDR3 bases: TGCGCCAGCAGTGCCCTATTTAATTCACCCCTCCACTTT. Translating it yields CASSALFNSPLHF. The V gene is TRBV10-2, the J gene TRBJ1-6; no clear D gene. This CDR3 has 13 residues. The germline gives CDR1 WSHSY, CDR2 SAAADI. V shed 4 bases and J shed 6 bases, with 7 bases lying between them.

This sequence joins TRBV6-1 and TRBJ2-3, with TRBD1 matching over 7 bases. CDR1 is MNHNS and CDR2 is SASEGT in the germline V gene. The CDR3 spans 13 residues. Losses at the gene ends were 6 bases for V and 2 bases for J; bases not matched to a gene: 2. CDR3 nucleotide sequence: TGTGCCAGCAGGGACAGGATCACAGATACGCAGTATTTT. It yields the protein CASRDRITDTQYF.

The chain recombines TRBV11-2 with TRBJ1-1; 9 nucleotides align to TRBD1. In germline, CDR1 is SGHAT, CDR2 FQNNGV. This CDR3 has 13 residues. The V gene end was trimmed by 5 bases and the J gene end by 8 bases; junction bases not matched to a gene: 6. The DNA of the CDR3 is TGTGCCAGCAGCCATGACAGGGGGTACGAAGCTTTCTTT. This encodes CASSHDRGYEAFF.

Points on this clone: The junction departs from germline at one end; a sequencing error may be responsible. This chain links TRBV28 with TRBJ1-5, with a weak D call TRBD1 (5 bases). The length of the CDR3 is 15 residues. Germline CDR1 is MDHEN and CDR2 is SYDVKM. CDR3 DNA: TGTGCCAGCAGGAGGACGGGGGGGAGCAATCAGCCCCAGAATTTT. It yields the protein CASRRTGGSNQPQNF.

This chain joins TRBV30 and TRBJ2-5, with 9 bases fitting TRBD2. V gave up 1 base and J gave up 5 bases; unmatched junction bases: 8. Per germline, CDR1 GTSNPN and CDR2 SVGIG (reference sequence). The CDR3 runs to 15 residues. The CDR3 DNA reads as TGTGCCTGGAGTGGCGGCGGGGGGGCCTCCGAGACCCAGTACTTC. Translated, it gives CAWSGGGGASETQYF.

This clone was observed a single time. The genes are TRBV4-1 and TRBJ2-5, with TRBD1 as a possible D gene (6 bases). V lost 1 base and J lost 2, with 14 bases in between. Per germline, CDR1 MGHRA and CDR2 YSYEKL. CDR3 length: 16 residues. The CDR3 sequence is CASSQGYTGQQETQYF. CDR3 bases: TGCGCCAGCAGCCAAGGGTATACGGGACAACAAGAGACCCAGTACTTC.

This clone showed up just a few times. This chain uses TRBV10-3 with TRBJ2-7; 9 bases agree with TRBD2. V dropped 4 bases and J dropped 4; count of bases not matched to a gene: 5. The germline gives CDR1 ENHRY, CDR2 SYGVKD. The CDR3 spans 14 residues. The CDR3 sequence is CAISVQTSGYEQYF. Here the CDR3 DNA reads TGTGCCATCAGTGTGCAGACTAGCGGTTACGAGCAGTACTTC.

This clone was seen only a few times. The chain has TRBV6-1 and TRBJ2-5, with D uncertain. The CDR3 spans 14 residues. The germline V gene encodes CDR1 MNHNS and CDR2 SASEGT. V dropped 2 bases and J dropped 3 bases, with 10 bases sitting between them. The CDR3 DNA follows: TGTGCCAGCAGTGAATTCGGCGGTGAAGAGACCCAGTACTTC. It codes for CASSEFGGEETQYF.

Remarks on this clone: The junction does not match germline at one end; this may be a read error. The J gene is TRBJ1-2, the V gene TRBV25-1, with D possibly being TRBD1 (6 bases). This CDR3 contains 14 residues. Germline lookup yields CDR1 MGHDK and CDR2 SYGVNS. CDR3 in DNA: TGTGCCAGTTCCCAGGGGCAAGCTAACTATGGCTACCCCTTC. Its translation is CASSQGQANYGYPF.

This clone was seen only a few times. The V gene is TRBV7-3, the J gene TRBJ2-3; D unresolved. The V gene's germline CDR1 is SGHTA and CDR2 FQGTGA. CDR3 length: 13 residues. V lost 5 bases and J lost 3, with 9 bases in between. CDR3 DNA sequence: TGTGCCAGCAGCCAAGCGCCAACAGATACGCAGTATTTT. It encodes CASSQAPTDTQYF.

The chain recombines TRBV7-2 with TRBJ1-3; 7 bases are shared with TRBD1. The CDR3 spans 16 residues. V was clipped by 5 bases and J by 2 bases; unmatched bases: 9. Germline CDR1 reads SGHTA; CDR2 reads FQGNSA. DNA for the CDR3: TGTGCCAGCAGCCCCTCCCCCGGGACAGCTGGAAACACCATATATTTT. Translation gives CASSPSPGTAGNTIYF.

This sequence joins TRBV5-6 and TRBJ1-5; TRBD1 matches at 7 bases. This CDR3 has 15 amino acids. Germline values: CDR1 SGHDT, CDR2 YYEEEE. With V trimmed by 1 base and J by 4 bases, 5 bases remained unmatched. The CDR3 coding sequence is TGTGCCAGCAGCTTGTTCGACAGGGAAAATCAGCCCCAGCATTTT. This encodes CASSLFDRENQPQHF.

This sequence joins TRBV7-8 and TRBJ2-7, with D hard to call. The length of the CDR3 is 14 residues. Between the trimmed V and J ends, which lost 2 bases and 1 base, there was a span of 9 bases. Germline V gene data show CDR1 as SGHVS and CDR2 as FQNEAQ. CDR3 sequence: CASSLFLSSYEQYF. As DNA, the CDR3 is TGTGCCAGCAGCTTATTCCTCTCGTCCTACGAGCAGTACTTC.